This T cell receptor (beta chain) was sequenced in a study of blood T cells in healthy people across ages. About this clonotype: One base away lies a much larger clone, so this may be a sequencing read error.

Trimming stripped 1 base from V and 13 bases from J, with 16 bases between. Germline V gene lookup returns CDR1 MNHEY and CDR2 SVGEGT. This CDR3 is built from 13 residues. Using a J-beta primer mix together with a sample-barcoded 5' primer, a second PCR was run for about 6 to 11 cycles. Paired-end reads containing CDR3 totaled no fewer than 2.5 million for each sample. TCRdb re-called the 5' RACE reads through MiXCR, storing one row per CDR3 protein. The top ten hold approximately 15% of the sample, which has hundreds of thousands of distinct CDR3 sequences, more than 25% seen once. The chain joins TRBV6-2 or TRBV6-3 to TRBJ2-5; a weak D match, TRBD2 (6 bases). Sequencing was carried out using blood. The source is a woman older than 75 in good health. The CDR3 loop is CASSYWGDGGLYF. DNA of the CDR3: TGTGCCAGCAGTTACTGGGGGGACGGCGGGTTGTACTTC.